The rows below give T cell receptor beta chains drawn from one sample of a study of T cells after yellow fever vaccination. Each CDR3 protein is one row after TCRdb ran MiXCR on the 5' RACE reads. The sample lists about 580,000 distinct CDR3 sequences, about a sixth occurring once. The sequencing used PBMCs, collected around 5 days after the first yellow fever vaccination. These receptors were taken from a young man who received the YFV17D yellow fever vaccine. The CDR3 runs from the conserved cysteine through the conserved F or W. The order of the fields is clone size, V gene, J gene, CDR3 protein. Expanded clones get a size class; other rows say once, few or many, or leave the size out.

few	TRBV5-1	TRBJ2-1	CASSPGDRGHYNEQFF
.	TRBV28	TRBJ2-3	CASSLTAGVGSTDTQYF
few	TRBV20-1	TRBJ2-7	CSATGTGGGYEQYF
few	TRBV9	TRBJ2-7	CASSGAEGDSYEQYF
few	TRBV10-3	TRBJ2-7	CAAGTAKLHEQYF
few	TRBV5-1	TRBJ2-5	CASSFSGTRGLETQYF
once	TRBV7-2	TRBJ2-2	CASSLAPGWNGELFF
.	TRBV6-2/TRBV6-3	TRBJ1-2	CAGTGGKDYGYTF
few	TRBV6-1	TRBJ2-3	CASSPPGGAPDTQYF
many	TRBV5-1	TRBJ2-1	CASSLGAGGPGEQFF